This TCR beta chain was sequenced in a study of blood T cell repertoires in COVID-19 (dated by TCRdb to the early 2020s). Background for the entire study: Samples from collaborators originated in the United States, Italy and Spain and spanned both the acute and convalescent phases of COVID-19. The material from the prospective study consisted of cDNA or gDNA derived from T cells, B-cell-depleted T cells, or PBMCs. Subjects who had been exposed to COVID-19, were actively infected with it, or had recovered from it provided the deeply sampled blood TCRbeta repertoires that made up the dataset. The repertoires were made available in a free public database intended to serve as a resource for research on the immune response to SARS-CoV-2. Samples were obtained from the ongoing ImmuneRACE study (first 160 participants) and from roughly 1,300 subjects provided by 6 global collaborators. Nearly every sample came with metadata listing a de-identified subject ID, COVID-19 status, age in years and sex. HLA class I and class II types, where available, came from metadata supplied by the sample provider rather than from assay-based typing.

Overall results and qualifications from the work: The amount of clinical and demographic metadata varied by source and participant and was provided uncurated.

TCRbeta CDR3 regions were amplified from genomic DNA using the immunoSEQ Assay, a bias-controlled multiplex PCR. Under the source paper's analysis protocol: Within the assay, amplification of reference gene primers was used to estimate how many nucleated cells each sample contained. Sequence reads were collapsed and filtered to measure the absolute abundance of every unique TCRbeta CDR3 rearrangement. For each sample, productive Simpson clonality was calculated by taking the square root of Simpson's diversity index across productive rearrangements. What TCRdb holds here is the immuneACCESS table cut down to in-frame rearrangements. Part of the clones is not present; checked against another copy, under half of the missing clones reflect an unresolved V gene, and the others are unexplained. V and J calls and clone size come straight from that table; D and trimming were deduced from the DNA. This sample lists approximately 140,000 clones; around 87% were detected once. The ten largest make up more than 2% of the sample.

The collaborating institutions used their own protocols to collect whole blood in K2EDTA tubes. For TCRbeta analysis, collaborators shipped samples as frozen whole blood, isolated PBMCs, or DNA extracted from either of those sample types. Counted from cysteine to phenylalanine, this CDR3 has 15 amino acids. Of the read, only the CDR3 DNA is kept; its 45 bases are in frame from base 1. For CDR1 and CDR2, the germline V gene lists SGHRS and YFSETQ. Relative to germline, V is missing 4 bases and J is missing 0 bases, with 4 bases of the junction outside any gene match. Concerning this clone itself: It lacks a known antigen. The record has no base qualities; no much larger clone is one base away.

The TCR comes from a man aged 65 to 85 with active COVID-19. The chain was built from TRBV5-1 and TRBJ2-7, with TRBD1 matching 10 junction bases. The sequencing sample was made of peripheral blood. The bases are TGCGCCAGCAGCCGAGGACAGGGGGGCTCCTACGAGCAGTACTTC. It translates to CASSRGQGGSYEQYF.